This is a list of T cell receptor beta chains from one sample in a study of blood T cell repertoires in COVID-19. Assay: immunoSEQ multiplex PCR; the TCRdb copy retains only in-frame clones and omits some. The data hold over 75,000 clones, with almost 85% observed a single time. Sequenced: peripheral blood. The origin of the receptors is a man in his 70s with acute or convalescent COVID-19. Both conserved end residues are part of each CDR3. D genes are given only for firm matches. Size is omitted from some rows. Given values are once, few, many or a class for expanded clones.

d_call	v_call	clone_size	j_call	cdr3_length	cdr3_aa	cdr3_nt
TRBD1	TRBV15	.	TRBJ1-4	15	CATSKGGAEDEKLFF	TGTGCCACCAGCAAAGGGGGCGCGGAGGATGAAAAACTGTTTTTT
.	TRBV6-5	.	TRBJ2-3	16	CASSLQGRASTDTQYF	TGTGCCAGCAGTTTGCAGGGCCGGGCTAGCACAGATACGCAGTATTTT
.	TRBV28	few	TRBJ1-2	12	CASSNAPYGYTF	TGTGCCAGCAGCAACGCACCCTACGGCTACACCTTC
.	TRBV5-1	.	TRBJ2-1	15	CASSFQQPRENEQFF	TGCGCCAGCAGCTTTCAACAGCCCCGCGAAAATGAGCAGTTCTTC
.	TRBV12-3/TRBV12-4	.	TRBJ2-1	11	CASTLRGEQFF	TGTGCCAGCACCCTAAGGGGTGAGCAGTTCTTC
.	TRBV4-2	few	TRBJ2-7	16	CASSHSSDPTPYEQYF	TGTGCCAGCAGCCACAGTAGCGATCCAACCCCCTACGAGCAGTACTTC
TRBD2	TRBV6-5	.	TRBJ2-2	15	CASSSSGGRTGELFF	TGTGCCAGCAGCTCTAGCGGGGGTCGCACCGGGGAGCTGTTTTTT
.	TRBV2	.	TRBJ2-5	14	CASRSGLSQETQYF	TGTGCCAGCAGGAGCGGACTATCCCAAGAGACCCAGTACTTC
TRBD2	TRBV30	.	TRBJ2-1	14	CAWAGLAGVNEQFF	TGTGCCTGGGCTGGACTAGCGGGGGTCAATGAGCAGTTCTTC
.	TRBV15	.	TRBJ2-5	17	CATSRERGGGIRETQYF	TGTGCCACCAGCAGAGAAAGGGGGGGAGGGATCCGCGAGACCCAGTACTTC
.	TRBV7-8	.	TRBJ1-1	13	CASKQGKNTEAFF	TGTGCCAGCAAACAGGGAAAGAACACTGAAGCTTTCTTT
TRBD2	TRBV12-5	.	TRBJ2-7	22	CASGLASGVGRSSGRQTYEQYF	TGTGCTAGTGGTTTGGCAAGCGGGGTTGGAAGGTCTAGCGGGAGGCAGACCTACGAGCAGTACTTC
.	TRBV9	.	TRBJ1-5	14	CASSVDYSNQPQHF	TGTGCCAGCAGCGTAGACTATAGCAATCAGCCCCAGCATTTT
TRBD1	TRBV5-1	.	TRBJ2-2	16	CASSRTGQPNTGELFF	TGCGCCAGCAGCCGTACGGGACAGCCGAACACCGGGGAGCTGTTTTTT
.	TRBV14	.	TRBJ1-1	14	CASSLDTRGTEAFF	TGTGCCAGCAGCCTTGATACCAGGGGTACTGAAGCTTTCTTT
.	TRBV6-2/TRBV6-3	.	TRBJ2-1	16	CASSYSFGTSYNEQFF	TGTGCCAGCAGTTACTCGTTTGGGACTTCATACAATGAGCAGTTCTTC
TRBD2	TRBV19	.	TRBJ2-5	14	CASSTGREQETQYF	TGTGCCAGTAGTACCGGGCGGGAGCAGGAGACCCAGTACTTC
.	TRBV19	few	TRBJ1-2	13	CASSIAGAYGYTF	TGTGCCAGTAGTATCGCGGGGGCTTATGGCTACACCTTC
.	TRBV6-5	few	TRBJ2-1	12	CASSPPGNEQFF	TGTGCCAGCAGTCCCCCGGGGAATGAGCAGTTCTTC
.	TRBV5-6	few	TRBJ2-5	15	CASSSPGVFGETQYF	TGTGCCAGCAGCTCCCCGGGGGTTTTCGGGGAGACCCAGTACTTC
.	TRBV4-2	once	TRBJ2-5	13	CASSQAYQETQYF	TGTGCCAGCAGCCAAGCCTACCAAGAGACCCAGTACTTC
.	TRBV6-2/TRBV6-3	.	TRBJ1-5	14	CASSYGLHREPQHF	TGTGCCAGCAGTTACGGGTTACACCGGGAGCCCCAGCATTTT
.	TRBV6-1	.	TRBJ1-2	14	CASSEGQFNYGYTF	TGTGCCAGCAGTGAAGGACAGTTTAACTATGGCTACACCTTC
.	TRBV5-1	.	TRBJ1-2	17	CASSPTTDSRANYGYTF	TGCGCCAGCAGCCCAACGACCGACAGTAGGGCTAACTATGGCTACACCTTC
.	TRBV4-3	.	TRBJ1-1	14	CASSTRDSNTEAFF	TGCGCCAGCAGCACCCGGGACTCGAACACTGAAGCTTTCTTT
TRBD2	TRBV6-5	.	TRBJ2-7	14	CASRSGAGGTEQYF	TGTGCCAGCCGAAGTGGGGCGGGAGGGACCGAGCAGTACTTC
.	TRBV19	once	TRBJ1-5	13	CASKGREGQPQHF	TGTGCCAGTAAGGGGAGGGAAGGGCAGCCCCAGCATTTT
TRBD2	TRBV3-1/TRBV3-2	.	TRBJ2-5	19	CASSQTGTSGRARQETQYF	TGTGCCAGCAGCCAGACCGGGACTAGCGGGAGGGCCCGTCAAGAGACCCAGTACTTC
.	TRBV7-3	.	TRBJ2-2	17	CASSLSLGGAATGELFF	TGTGCCAGCAGCTTAAGTTTAGGGGGGGCCGCCACCGGGGAGCTGTTTTTT
.	TRBV3-1/TRBV3-2	.	TRBJ1-2	12	CASSPGRYGYTF	TGTGCCAGCAGCCCCGGGAGATATGGCTACACCTTC
TRBD2	TRBV7-3	.	TRBJ2-2	20	CASSLSPGRSGRIDSGELFF	TGTGCCAGCAGCTTAAGCCCCGGTCGTAGCGGGAGAATTGATTCCGGGGAGCTGTTTTTT
.	TRBV2	.	TRBJ2-5	12	CASSWTEETQYF	TGTGCCAGCAGTTGGACAGAAGAGACCCAGTACTTC
.	TRBV4-3	.	TRBJ2-7	13	CASSNTQGYEQYF	TGCGCCAGCAGCAACACTCAGGGTTACGAGCAGTACTTC
.	TRBV7-2	once	TRBJ1-5	16	CASSFTGQVGNQPQHF	TGTGCCAGCAGCTTTACAGGGCAAGTTGGCAATCAGCCCCAGCATTTT
.	TRBV27	.	TRBJ1-4	17	CASSGYARGPANEKLFF	TGTGCCAGCAGCGGATACGCTAGGGGTCCGGCTAATGAAAAACTGTTTTTT
TRBD1	TRBV18	few	TRBJ1-4	15	CASSLGQGRSEKLFF	TGTGCCAGCTCACTGGGACAGGGCCGCTCTGAAAAACTGTTTTTT
TRBD1	TRBV4-2	few	TRBJ2-1	16	CASSQRDRSSYNEQFF	TGTGCCAGCAGCCAACGGGACAGGAGCTCCTACAATGAGCAGTTCTTC
TRBD2	TRBV30	.	TRBJ2-3	15	CAWRLSGRGTDTQYF	TGTGCCTGGAGGCTTAGCGGGAGAGGCACAGATACGCAGTATTTT
TRBD2	TRBV4-2	few	TRBJ2-1	15	CASSQERESYNEQFF	TGTGCCAGCAGCCAAGAGCGGGAGTCCTACAATGAGCAGTTCTTC
.	TRBV28	.	TRBJ2-7	14	CASSLNLSGYEQYF	TGTGCCAGCAGTTTAAATCTGAGTGGCTACGAGCAGTACTTC
TRBD1	TRBV5-1	.	TRBJ2-1	17	CASSLARGQGERNEQFF	TGCGCCAGCAGCTTGGCGAGGGGGCAGGGGGAAAGGAATGAGCAGTTCTTC
TRBD2	TRBV2	.	TRBJ2-5	15	CASSDLAGRGETQYF	TGTGCCAGCAGTGACTTAGCGGGACGCGGTGAGACCCAGTACTTC
TRBD1	TRBV7-2	.	TRBJ2-5	15	CASSVTRDRQETQYF	TGTGCCAGCAGCGTAACCAGGGACAGACAAGAGACCCAGTACTTC
.	TRBV24-1	.	TRBJ1-1	12	CATSEQGTEAFF	TGTGCCACCAGTGAACAGGGAACAGAAGCTTTCTTT
TRBD1	TRBV30	many	TRBJ2-7	13	CAWRGRGLSEQYF	TGTGCCTGGAGGGGCAGGGGGCTTAGCGAGCAGTACTTC
TRBD2	TRBV9	.	TRBJ2-1	15	CASSTYSGGYNEQFF	TGTGCCAGCAGCACCTATAGCGGGGGATACAATGAGCAGTTCTTC
TRBD1	TRBV30	.	TRBJ1-3	14	CAWAQGESGNTIYF	TGTGCCTGGGCCCAGGGGGAATCTGGAAACACCATATATTTT